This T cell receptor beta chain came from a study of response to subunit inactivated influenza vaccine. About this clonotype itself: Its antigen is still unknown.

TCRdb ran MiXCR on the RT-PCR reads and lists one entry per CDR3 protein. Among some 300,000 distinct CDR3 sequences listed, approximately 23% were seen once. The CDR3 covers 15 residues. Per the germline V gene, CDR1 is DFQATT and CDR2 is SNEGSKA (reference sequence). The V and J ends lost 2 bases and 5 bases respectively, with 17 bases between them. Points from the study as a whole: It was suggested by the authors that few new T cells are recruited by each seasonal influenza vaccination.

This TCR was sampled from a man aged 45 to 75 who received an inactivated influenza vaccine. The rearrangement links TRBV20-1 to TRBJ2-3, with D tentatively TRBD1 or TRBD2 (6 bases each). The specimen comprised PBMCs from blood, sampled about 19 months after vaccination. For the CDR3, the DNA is TGCAGTGCTAGACCGGGAGCCAAAGGGGGAGATACGCAGTATTTT. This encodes CSARPGAKGGDTQYF.